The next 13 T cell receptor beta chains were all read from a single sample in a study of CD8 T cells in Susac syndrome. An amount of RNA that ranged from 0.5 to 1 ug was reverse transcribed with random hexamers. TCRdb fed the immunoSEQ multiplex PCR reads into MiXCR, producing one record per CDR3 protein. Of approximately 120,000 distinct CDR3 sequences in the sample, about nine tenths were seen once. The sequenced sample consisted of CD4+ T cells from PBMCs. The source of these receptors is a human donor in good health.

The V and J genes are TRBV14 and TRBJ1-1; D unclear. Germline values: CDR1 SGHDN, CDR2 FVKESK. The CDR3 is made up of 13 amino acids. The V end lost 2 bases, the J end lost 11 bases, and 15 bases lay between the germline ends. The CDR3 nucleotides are TGTGCCAGCAGCCAAACCTCCCCCAGAAGGGCTTTCTTT. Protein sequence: CASSQTSPRRAFF.

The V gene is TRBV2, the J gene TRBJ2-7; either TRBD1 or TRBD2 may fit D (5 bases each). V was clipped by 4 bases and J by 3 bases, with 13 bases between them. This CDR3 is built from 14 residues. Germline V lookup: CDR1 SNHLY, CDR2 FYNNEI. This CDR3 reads CASSGRQRGYEQYF. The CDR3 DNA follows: TGTGCCAGCAGTGGACGGCAGAGGGGCTACGAGCAGTACTTC.

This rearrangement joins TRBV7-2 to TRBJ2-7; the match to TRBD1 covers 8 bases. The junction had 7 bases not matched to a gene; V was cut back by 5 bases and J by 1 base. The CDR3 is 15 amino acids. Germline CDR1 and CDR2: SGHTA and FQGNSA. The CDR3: CASSQRGTGSYEQYF. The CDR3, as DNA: TGTGCCAGCAGCCAACGGGGGACAGGATCCTACGAGCAGTACTTC.

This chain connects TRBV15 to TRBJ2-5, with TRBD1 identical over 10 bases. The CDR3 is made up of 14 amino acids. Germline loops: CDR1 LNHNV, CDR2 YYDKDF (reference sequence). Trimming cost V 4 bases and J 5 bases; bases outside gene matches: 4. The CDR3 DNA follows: TGTGCCACCAGCACGGGACAGGGGACGGAGACCCAGTACTTC. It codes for CATSTGQGTETQYF.

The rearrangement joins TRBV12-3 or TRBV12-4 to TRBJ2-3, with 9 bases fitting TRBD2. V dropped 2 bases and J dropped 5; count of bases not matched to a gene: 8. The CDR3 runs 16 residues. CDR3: CASSLRAGGSVDTQYF. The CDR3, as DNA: TGTGCCAGCAGTTTACGAGCGGGGGGTTCAGTAGATACGCAGTATTTT.

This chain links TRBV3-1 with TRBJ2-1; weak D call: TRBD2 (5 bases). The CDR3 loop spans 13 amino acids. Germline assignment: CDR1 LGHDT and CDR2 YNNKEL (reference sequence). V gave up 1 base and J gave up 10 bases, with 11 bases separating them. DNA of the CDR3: TGTGCCAGCAGCCAAGGAACCGGGAACGAGCAGTTCTTC. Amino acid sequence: CASSQGTGNEQFF.

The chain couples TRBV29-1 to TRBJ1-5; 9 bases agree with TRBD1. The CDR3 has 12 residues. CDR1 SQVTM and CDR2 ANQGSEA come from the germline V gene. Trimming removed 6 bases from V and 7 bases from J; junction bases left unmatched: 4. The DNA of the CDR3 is TGCAGCGTACAGGGGGCCGACCAGCCCCAGCATTTT. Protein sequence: CSVQGADQPQHF. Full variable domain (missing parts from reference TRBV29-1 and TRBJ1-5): SAVISQKPSRDICQRGTSLTIQCQVDSQVTMMFWYRQQPGQSLTLIATANQGSEATYESGFVIDKFPISRPNLTFSTLTVSNMSPEDSSIYLCSVQGADQPQHFGDGTRLSIL.

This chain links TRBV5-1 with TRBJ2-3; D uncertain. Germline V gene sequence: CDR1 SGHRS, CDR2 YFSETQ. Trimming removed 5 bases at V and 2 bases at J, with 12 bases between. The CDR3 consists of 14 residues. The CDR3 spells CASRPTGTTDTQYF. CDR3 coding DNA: TGCGCCAGCAGACCCACCGGTACCACAGATACGCAGTATTTT.

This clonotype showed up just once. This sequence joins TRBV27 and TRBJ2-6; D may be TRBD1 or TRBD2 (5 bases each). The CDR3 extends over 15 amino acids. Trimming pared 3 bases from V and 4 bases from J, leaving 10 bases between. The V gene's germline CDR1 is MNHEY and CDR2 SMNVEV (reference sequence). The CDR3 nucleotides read TGTGCCAGCAGTTTGGGGGTTACCGGGGCCAACGTCCTGACTTTC. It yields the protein CASSLGVTGANVLTF.

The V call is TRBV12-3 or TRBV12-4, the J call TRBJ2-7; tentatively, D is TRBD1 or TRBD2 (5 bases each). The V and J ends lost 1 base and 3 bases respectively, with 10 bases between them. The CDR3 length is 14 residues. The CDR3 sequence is CASSLDGTDYEQYF. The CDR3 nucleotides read TGTGCCAGCAGTTTAGATGGGACCGACTACGAGCAGTACTTC.

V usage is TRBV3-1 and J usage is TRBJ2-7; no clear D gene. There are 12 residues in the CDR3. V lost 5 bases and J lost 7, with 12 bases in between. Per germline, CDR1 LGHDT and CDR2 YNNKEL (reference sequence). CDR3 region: CASSAAHREQYF. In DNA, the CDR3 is TGTGCCAGCAGCGCCGCACATCGTGAGCAGTACTTC.

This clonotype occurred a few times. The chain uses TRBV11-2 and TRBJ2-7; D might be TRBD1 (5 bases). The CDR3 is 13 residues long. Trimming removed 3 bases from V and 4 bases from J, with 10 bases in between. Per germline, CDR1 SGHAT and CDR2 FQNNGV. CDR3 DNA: TGTGCCAGCAGCTTTTCGACAGCTTACGAGCAGTACTTC. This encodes CASSFSTAYEQYF.

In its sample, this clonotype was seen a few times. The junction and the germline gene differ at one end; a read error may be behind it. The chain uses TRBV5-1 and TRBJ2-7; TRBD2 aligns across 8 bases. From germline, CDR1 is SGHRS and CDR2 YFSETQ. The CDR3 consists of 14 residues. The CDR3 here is CASSLSGSSYEQYF. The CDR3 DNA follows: TGTGCCAGCAGTTTGAGCGGGAGTTCGTACGAGCAGTACTTC.